The following is a T cell receptor beta chain sequence with its context. Its cognate antigen has yet to be identified. It has no much larger one-base neighbor in the sample; base qualities were not kept. The sample comes from a study of blood T cell repertoires in COVID-19 (dated by TCRdb to 2020 to 2021). Describing the broader study: Samples from collaborators originated in the United States, Italy and Spain and spanned both the acute and convalescent phases of COVID-19. The prospective study material was composed of cDNA or gDNA derived from T cells, B-cell-depleted T cells, or PBMCs. Subjects who had been exposed to COVID-19, were actively infected with it, or had recovered from it provided the deeply sampled blood TCRbeta repertoires that made up the dataset. The repertoires were released in a freely available public database intended as a resource for research on the immune response to SARS-CoV-2. Samples came from the ongoing ImmuneRACE study (first 160 participants) plus 1,254 subjects from 6 global collaborators. Nearly every sample came with metadata listing a de-identified subject ID, COVID-19 status, age in years and sex. HLA class I and class II types, where available, came from metadata supplied by the sample provider rather than from assay-based typing. Broader findings and caveats from the paper: The amount of clinical and demographic metadata varied by source and participant and was provided uncurated.

TCRbeta CDR3 regions were amplified from genomic DNA using the immunoSEQ Assay, a bias-controlled multiplex PCR. The authors' pipeline ran thus. The number of nucleated cells in each sample was estimated from the amplification of reference gene primers within the assay. Sequence reads were collapsed and filtered to measure the absolute abundance of every unique TCRbeta CDR3 rearrangement. For each sample, productive Simpson clonality was calculated by taking the square root of Simpson's diversity index across productive rearrangements. This is the immuneACCESS table as TCRdb keeps it, with only in-frame sequences that have V and J called. A part of the clones is gone; compared with another copy, unresolved V genes explain less than half, and the rest is unexplained. V, J and clone size were drawn from that table, and D and trimming were deduced from the DNA. The sample table shows around 130,000 clones, and just under 85% are seen once. Roughly 12% of the sample comes from the top ten.

The germline V gene (reference sequence) specifies LGHDT as CDR1 and YNNKEL as CDR2. Between the V and J ends, shortened by 2 bases and 3 bases respectively, the junction contains 14 bases. The CDR3 measures 15 amino acids from cysteine to phenylalanine. Only the CDR3 part of the read is kept: 45 bases, read in frame from the first base. Collaborating institutions collected whole blood in K2EDTA tubes following their own protocols. For TCRbeta analysis, collaborators shipped samples in one of three forms: frozen whole blood, isolated PBMCs, or DNA extracted from either of those sample types. The receptor's source is a human donor in a cohort sampled during active COVID-19. Material: peripheral blood. The chain is made from TRBV3-1 (or the pseudogene TRBV3-2) and TRBJ2-7, with the D gene not confidently named. The CDR3 region: CASSQLRGSYYEQYF. The bases read TGTGCCAGCAGCCAATTACGCGGTAGCTACTACGAGCAGTACTTC.